This TCR beta chain was retrieved from a study of blood T cell repertoires in COVID-19. About the research overall: Specimens from acute and convalescent COVID-19 originated in the United States, Italy and Spain. From T cells, B-cell-depleted T cells, or PBMCs came the material, which was cDNA or gDNA.

In the original analysis: Counts of nucleated cells, estimated from reference gene primer amplification, were obtained. Profiling relied on immunoSEQ multiplex PCR, and the TCRdb table lists in-frame clones only, not all of them. Clone size and V and J calls were adopted from that table, with D and trimming inferred from the DNA. The data contain about 260,000 clones, roughly nine tenths of them singletons. Sequenced input: peripheral blood. This sequence originates from a man between 35 and 55 years old who had recovered from COVID-19.

DNA for the CDR3: TGTGCCACCAGCAGAGATCGCCGGACTAAAGACTCGGGGGGCTACACCTTC. It yields the protein CATSRDRRTKDSGGYTF. V usage is TRBV15 and J usage is TRBJ1-2; D is undetermined. Deletions cut 0 bases from V and 8 bases from J, with 22 bases between. The CDR3 is made up of 17 amino acids. Germline V gene lookup returns CDR1 LNHNV and CDR2 YYDKDF (reference sequence).